The following is a TCR beta chain sequence with its context. Its antigen is unknown. TCRdb's table, derived via immunoSEQ multiplex PCR, lists solely in-frame clones and lacks some. The repertoire holds around 54,000 clones, with 89% as singletons. These data are taken from a study of cytomegalovirus exposure and HLA in healthy donors. The validation cohort, a group of more than 95 subjects, included the donors and was separate from the roughly 670-subject first cohort. Study observations and caveats: Reports indicated that the classifier achieved high specificity and sensitivity in diagnosing cytomegalovirus status.

Sequences were obtained from PBMCs. This sequence was found in a woman aged 18-35 years in good health and CMV-seropositive.

As DNA, the CDR3 is TGCGCCAGCAGCCCACAGGGGAGCGGGTCCTATGGCTACACCTTC. Encoded protein: CASSPQGSGSYGYTF. This chain connects TRBV5-1 to TRBJ1-2; 7 bases are shared with TRBD1. Germline V lookup: CDR1 SGHRS, CDR2 YFSETQ. Losses at the gene ends were 4 bases for V and 4 bases for J; bases not matched to a gene: 10. This CDR3 contains 15 residues.